Sequencing of this T cell receptor beta chain was carried out in a study of Siglec-9 on CD8 T cells in melanoma. To note about this clone: Its antigen is not identified.

TCRdb keeps only in-frame clones here, not all; method: immunoSEQ multiplex PCR. The sample holds tens of thousands of clones, approximately 80% seen once. CDR3 length: 15 amino acids. In germline, CDR1 is MNHEY, CDR2 SMNVEV (reference sequence). With 5 bases clipped from V and 10 bases from J, the junction kept 8 bases outside the gene matches. Study-wide results and caveats: An effector memory CD8+ subset marked by Siglec-9 reportedly appeared to gather in melanoma.

The chain couples TRBV27 to TRBJ2-3, with TRBD2 matching over 14 bases. Sequences were obtained from Siglec-9- CD8+ T cells sorted from blood. The sequence came from a human donor in good health. The CDR3 nucleotides are TGTGCCAGCAGTCCCGGGACTAGCGGGGGCGGGGCGCAGTATTTT. Translation: CASSPGTSGGGAQYF.